This TCR beta chain was observed in a study of CD8 T cells in Susac syndrome. Isolation of CD8+ and CD4+ T cells was performed negatively, whereas enrichment of TEMRA cells was done by FACS. Reverse transcription used about 0.45 to 1 ug RNA and random hexamers. A single record per CDR3 protein comes from TCRdb applying MiXCR to the immunoSEQ multiplex PCR reads. Of 140,000 or so distinct CDR3 sequences listed, under 97% are singletons. The CDR3 has 14 residues. V gave up 5 bases and J gave up 2 bases, with 12 bases separating them. Germline CDR1 reads MGHRA; CDR2 reads YSYEKL. This chain uses TRBV4-1 with TRBJ1-1; a weak D match, TRBD1 (5 bases). This TCR was sampled from a human donor with Susac syndrome. The sequencing sample was made of CD4+ T cells from PBMCs. CDR3 sequence: CASSIDSVNTEAFF. The DNA of the CDR3 is TGCGCCAGCAGCATTGACAGCGTCAACACTGAAGCTTTCTTT.